The next 21 T cell receptor beta chains were all read from a single sample in a study of blood T cells in healthy people across ages. The second PCR ran roughly 7 to 12 cycles with a sample-barcoded 5' primer and J-beta primers. TCRdb redid the calling of the 5' RACE reads with MiXCR, one entry per CDR3 protein. Seen here are around 1,600,000 distinct CDR3 sequences, approximately 42% observed once, and the top ten hold about 4.1%. Specimen: blood. Every receptor here comes from a woman younger than 35 in good health.

The V call is TRBV20-1, the J call TRBJ1-5; D possibly corresponds to TRBD1 (6 bases). The CDR3 is 15 residues long. V was shortened by 6 bases and J by 1 base, with 16 bases between the two germline ends. From germline, CDR1 is DFQATT and CDR2 SNEGSKA (reference sequence). The CDR3 DNA sequence: TGCAGTGCCGCCCCGTTAAGGGGGAGCAATCAGCCCCAGCATTTT. The encoded protein is CSAAPLRGSNQPQHF.

With respect to this clonotype: At one end the junction does not follow the germline gene, possibly because of a read error. The chain combines TRBV6-2 or TRBV6-3 with TRBJ2-3, with no clear D. The germline V gene encodes CDR1 MNHEY and CDR2 SVGEGT. This CDR3 spans 12 amino acids. CDR3 coding DNA: TGTGCCTGCAGTTATAGGGCAGATACGCAGTATTTT. The encoded protein is CACSYRADTQYF.

To note about this clonotype: The junction differs from germline at one of its ends, possibly a read error. The chain combines TRBV12-5 with TRBJ1-4, with D maybe TRBD1 (6 bases). CDR3 length equals 14 residues. Germline lookup yields CDR1 LGHNT and CDR2 FRNRAP. This chain's CDR3 is CASGVVNRAEKLFF. CDR3 DNA sequence: TGTGCTAGTGGTGTGGTTAACAGGGCTGAAAAACTGTTTTTT.

This rearrangement joins TRBV13 to TRBJ1-1, with 7 bases fitting TRBD1. J was trimmed by 0 bases and V by 4 bases; bases with no gene match: 5. The germline V gene has CDR1 PRHDT and CDR2 FYEKMQ (reference sequence). The CDR3 sequence is 15 residues long. The CDR3 DNA is TGTGCCAGCAGCTCGCCGGGACAGATGAACACTGAAGCTTTCTTT. Protein sequence: CASSSPGQMNTEAFF.

In its sample, this clonotype was seen a few times. The chain joins TRBV20-1 to TRBJ2-7, with TRBD2 identical over 7 bases. This CDR3 contains 13 residues. CDR1 DFQATT and CDR2 SNEGSKA come from the germline V gene (reference sequence). After removal of 6 bases from V and 4 bases from J, the junction contained 9 bases not matched to a gene. The CDR3, as DNA: TGCAGTGCGTTGCGGGAGAGGGGATACGAGCAGTACTTC. Its translation is CSALRERGYEQYF.

This clonotype was recorded a few times. The rearrangement uses TRBV29-1 and TRBJ1-2; perhaps TRBD1 as D (6 bases). The length of the CDR3 is 13 residues. Germline V lookup: CDR1 SQVTM, CDR2 ANQGSEA. V lost 7 bases and J lost 1, with 13 bases in between. The CDR3 region has the DNA TGCAGCGCTACAGGGAGACTTAACTATGGCTACACCTTC. Amino acid sequence: CSATGRLNYGYTF.

The chain links TRBV20-1 to TRBJ2-6; D call uncertain. Germline V CDR1 and CDR2: DFQATT, SNEGSKA (reference sequence). With 6 bases removed from V and 3 bases from J, the gap between germline ends came to 15 bases. The CDR3 sequence is 15 residues long. CDR3 coding DNA: TGCAGTGCGAATCGAGGTGCGGTTGGGGCCAACGTCCTGACTTTC. Protein sequence: CSANRGAVGANVLTF.

This clonotype turned up a few times. The chain couples TRBV6-2 or TRBV6-3 to TRBJ1-4; D perhaps matches TRBD1 (5 bases). Trimming removed 6 bases from V and 0 bases from J, with 14 bases in between. Germline V gene sequence: CDR1 MNHEY, CDR2 SVGEGT. The CDR3 is 16 amino acids. CDR3: CASSDRHDATNEKLFF. DNA for the CDR3: TGTGCCAGCAGCGACAGACACGATGCAACTAATGAAAAACTGTTTTTT.

The rearrangement joins TRBV29-1 to TRBJ1-4; TRBD1 matches at 11 bases. V shed 4 bases and J 2 bases; nucleotides not matched to a gene: 3. The CDR3 spans 15 residues. The germline V gene has CDR1 SQVTM and CDR2 ANQGSEA. This CDR3 is CSVAGQGATNEKLFF. The CDR3 DNA reads TGCAGCGTTGCTGGACAGGGGGCTACTAATGAAAAACTGTTTTTT.

This clonotype was seen a handful of times. The chain employs TRBV14 and TRBJ2-7; D ambiguous. The CDR3 runs to 13 residues. Germline CDR1 and CDR2: SGHDN and FVKESK. V was cut by 0 bases and J by 10 bases, with 13 bases left in between. The CDR3, as DNA: TGTGCCAGCAGCCAAGATCTGTCGAGAACTCAGTACTTC. Encoded protein: CASSQDLSRTQYF.

V gene TRBV20-1 combines with J gene TRBJ2-5; no reliable D call. The DNA end favors TRBJ2-4, so the J call may be wrong. In germline, CDR1 is DFQATT, CDR2 SNEGSKA (reference sequence). This CDR3 comprises 15 residues. In DNA, the CDR3 is TGCAGTGCTCCCCCCTGGGTGGGGGCCAAAAACATTCAGTACTTC. It yields the protein CSAPPWVGAKNIQYF.

The rearrangement uses TRBV5-1 and TRBJ2-7, with D possibly called TRBD1 or TRBD2 (5 bases each). Germline CDR1 reads SGHRS; CDR2 reads YFSETQ. The CDR3 covers 15 residues. V was clipped by 5 bases and J by 1 base, with 16 bases between them. The CDR3 here is CASSTNRDPSYEQYF. The CDR3 DNA follows: TGCGCCAGCAGTACGAACCGGGACCCTTCCTACGAGCAGTACTTC.

To note about this clonotype: Sequence at one end of the junction differs from germline and may be a read error. The V call is TRBV29-1, the J call TRBJ1-1; D gene ambiguous. CDR3 size: 15 residues. Germline CDR1 and CDR2: SQVTM and ANQGSEA. The CDR3 nucleotides read TGCAGCGTTAAAGATCTCAGACGTTTGAACACTGAAGCTTTCTTT. Its translation is CSVKDLRRLNTEAFF. Together with reference TRBV29-1 and TRBJ1-1, the CDR3 gives the full variable domain: SAVISQKPSRDICQRGTSLTIQCQVDSQVTMMFWYRQQPGQSLTLIATANQGSEATYESGFVIDKFPISRPNLTFSTLTVSNMSPEDSSIYLCSVKDLRRLNTEAFFGQGTRLTVV.

The gene calls are TRBV12-3 or TRBV12-4 and TRBJ2-3; D uncertain. This CDR3 comprises 15 residues. The V end lost 2 bases, the J end lost 0 bases, and 9 bases lay between the germline ends. The CDR3 loop reads CASSLLGMSTDTQYF. In nucleotides, the CDR3 is TGTGCCAGCAGTTTATTGGGGATGAGCACAGATACGCAGTATTTT.

The chain recombines TRBV20-1 with TRBJ2-5; TRBD2 is a possible D gene (5 bases). CDR3 length: 16 amino acids. Germline V CDR1 and CDR2: DFQATT, SNEGSKA (reference sequence). Between the trimmed V and J ends, which lost 3 bases and 4 bases, there was a span of 21 bases. In DNA form, the CDR3 reads TGCAGTGCTAGGCTCCTCGAGGGTCAAGAACTAGAGACCCAGTACTTC. Protein product: CSARLLEGQELETQYF.

The chain is built from TRBV6-5 and TRBJ1-1; 7 bases line up with TRBD1. Germline loops: CDR1 MNHEY, CDR2 SVGAGI. V lost 0 bases, J lost 8 bases, and 6 bases stayed unmatched. The CDR3 runs 14 residues. This CDR3 reads CASSYSSRGGEAFF. CDR3 bases: TGTGCCAGCAGTTACTCCTCCAGGGGGGGGGAAGCTTTCTTT.

This chain links TRBV7-2 with TRBJ1-6; 9 bases line up with TRBD1. This CDR3 is built from 16 residues. Germline assignment: CDR1 SGHTA and CDR2 FQGNSA. V was pared by 5 bases and J by 5 bases, with 7 bases of the junction left unmatched. The CDR3 region is CASSPHGTGNNSPLHF. CDR3 in DNA: TGTGCCAGCAGCCCTCACGGGACAGGGAATAATTCACCCCTCCACTTT.

J is TRBJ1-1 and V is TRBV10-3; no firm D call. The CDR3 is 14 amino acids. Between the trimmed V and J ends, which lost 2 bases and 0 bases, there was a span of 7 bases. The germline CDR1 and CDR2 sequences are ENHRY and SYGVKD. CDR3 nucleotide sequence: TGTGCCATCAGTGAGCGGGCCATGAACACTGAAGCTTTCTTT. Residues: CAISERAMNTEAFF.

This chain links TRBV6-5 with TRBJ2-5; 7 nucleotides agree with TRBD1. Germline values: CDR1 MNHEY, CDR2 SVGAGI. V was clipped by 3 bases and J by 0 bases; unmatched bases: 13. The CDR3 extends over 18 amino acids. CDR3 coding DNA: TGTGCCAGCAGTTATGACGGACTTGGGACAGCAGACCAAGAGACCCAGTACTTC. Its protein product is CASSYDGLGTADQETQYF.

This clonotype was seen a few times. The chain uses TRBV2 and TRBJ2-3; D gene unclear. Germline-derived CDR1 and CDR2 are SNHLY and FYNNEI. The V and J ends lost 8 bases and 4 bases respectively, with 16 bases between them. CDR3 length: 14 amino acids. DNA for the CDR3: TGTGCCAGCTCAGGACCCGTTTTGGCAGATACGCAGTATTTT. Translated, it gives CASSGPVLADTQYF.

The chain is built from TRBV10-1 and TRBJ1-5; D is uncertain. Trimming cost V 5 bases and J 0 bases, with 11 bases left between them. CDR1 is WNHNN, CDR2 SYGVQD, per germline (reference sequence). The CDR3 is made up of 15 amino acids. The CDR3 DNA reads TGCGCCAGCAGTCTGAAGCCGGGTAGCAATCAGCCCCAGCATTTT. Translated: CASSLKPGSNQPQHF.